The 26 T cell receptor beta chains in this list originate from one sample, sequenced in a study of T cell responses to AZD1222 COVID-19 vaccine. The assay was immunoSEQ multiplex PCR, and TCRdb's table has in-frame clones only and misses some. The top ten hold 14% of the sample, which has some 96,000 clones, around 85% seen once. The material was peripheral blood, obtained 28 days after the second AZD1222 dose. Source of these receptors: an adult who received the AZD1222 COVID-19 vaccine.

The chain combines TRBV14 with TRBJ2-7; D is possibly TRBD2 (6 bases). Germline CDR1 is SGHDN and CDR2 is FVKESK. The CDR3 has 17 residues. The V and J ends lost 1 base and 1 base respectively, with 17 bases between them. The CDR3 region is CASSQGLGWGESYEQYF. As DNA, the CDR3 is TGTGCCAGCAGCCAAGGACTAGGCTGGGGCGAATCCTACGAGCAGTACTTC.

The genes are TRBV6-5 and TRBJ2-2; 8 bases are shared with TRBD1. The germline V gene has CDR1 MNHEY and CDR2 SVGAGI. Losses at the gene ends were 10 bases for V and 6 bases for J; bases not matched to a gene: 4. This CDR3 region has 12 residues. The CDR3 bases are TGTGCCACACGGACAGGGTCCGGGGAGCTGTTTTTT. It yields the protein CATRTGSGELFF.

The chain employs TRBV6-5 and TRBJ2-3, with 14 bases lining up with TRBD2. V shed 8 bases and J 5 bases; nucleotides not matched to a gene: 3. This CDR3 has 14 amino acids. Germline V lookup: CDR1 MNHEY, CDR2 SVGAGI. CDR3 amino acids: CASRLAGGVDTQYF. The CDR3 nucleotides read TGTGCCAGCCGACTAGCGGGGGGGGTAGATACGCAGTATTTT.

This chain joins TRBV11-2 and TRBJ1-5, with D maybe TRBD1 (6 bases). This CDR3 has 14 residues. CDR1 is SGHAT and CDR2 is FQNNGV in the germline V gene. Trimming took off 5 bases at V and 3 bases at J, with 11 bases between the two ends. The CDR3 loop reads CASSPTGSNQPQHF. Written as DNA, the CDR3 is TGTGCCAGCAGCCCAACAGGGTCCAATCAGCCCCAGCATTTT.

The rearrangement links TRBV3-1 (or the pseudogene TRBV3-2) to TRBJ2-2; 7 nucleotides align to TRBD2. Germline-derived CDR1 and CDR2 are LGHDT and YNNKEL (reference sequence). V shed 1 base, J shed 4 bases, and the junction held 9 bases outside the gene matches. The CDR3 runs 17 residues. CDR3 DNA sequence: TGTGCCAGCAGCCAAGGATTTGCGGGGGACCCCACCGGGGAGCTGTTTTTT. Translation: CASSQGFAGDPTGELFF.

V usage is TRBV27 and J usage is TRBJ1-5, with a possible D match to TRBD1 (6 bases). V was trimmed by 8 bases and J by 2 bases, leaving 7 bases between them. The CDR3 extends over 12 amino acids. CDR1 is MNHEY and CDR2 is SMNVEV in the germline V gene (reference sequence). CDR3 region: CASGGGNQPQHF. The CDR3 DNA reads as TGTGCCAGCGGGGGCGGCAATCAGCCCCAGCATTTT.

The chain uses TRBV9 and TRBJ1-3; D is undetermined. Trimming removed 0 bases from V and 3 bases from J, with 4 bases in between. This CDR3 has 13 residues. Germline V gives CDR1 SGDLS, CDR2 YYNGEE. This CDR3 is CASSVGGGNTIYF. As DNA, the CDR3 is TGTGCCAGCAGCGTAGGGGGTGGAAACACCATATATTTT.

The sample holds a few counts of this clone. The chain joins TRBV4-2 to TRBJ1-1; D is unresolved. This CDR3 contains 13 residues. Germline V gives CDR1 LGHNA, CDR2 YNFKEQ. Deletions cut 3 bases from V and 7 bases from J, with 12 bases between. CDR3 sequence reads: CASSQGGDIEAFF. For the CDR3, the DNA is TGTGCCAGCAGCCAGGGAGGCGACATTGAAGCTTTCTTT.

This chain uses TRBV7-2 with TRBJ1-2; D gene uncertain. Germline V gives CDR1 SGHTA, CDR2 FQGNSA. The V end lost 0 bases, the J end lost 2 bases, and 10 bases lay between the germline ends. The CDR3 extends over 15 amino acids. The CDR3 sequence is CASSLARTANYGYTF. The CDR3 DNA reads as TGTGCCAGCAGCTTAGCGCGGACGGCAAACTATGGCTACACCTTC.

The rearrangement links TRBV5-1 to TRBJ1-2, with 9 bases matching TRBD1. Germline assignment: CDR1 SGHRS and CDR2 YFSETQ. The CDR3 length is 16 residues. The ends lost 4 bases at V and 5 bases at J; junction bases unmatched: 12. As DNA, the CDR3 is TGCGCCAGCAGCCCCCTTGGACAGGGGAGCAATTATGGCTACACCTTC. Its protein is CASSPLGQGSNYGYTF.

V is TRBV20-1 and J is TRBJ1-5; D may be TRBD1 (5 bases). V was trimmed by 3 bases and J by 7 bases, leaving 16 bases between them. Germline V gene data show CDR1 as DFQATT and CDR2 as SNEGSKA (reference sequence). The CDR3 is 14 amino acids. For the CDR3, the DNA is TGCAGTGCTAGTAATAGGTGGGGCGGGCAGCCCCAGCATTTT. Encoded protein: CSASNRWGGQPQHF.

This clone was counted a few times. The chain joins TRBV6-4 to TRBJ2-2; no firm D call. CDR3 length: 13 amino acids. V was clipped by 6 bases and J by 2 bases, with 7 bases between them. The germline V gene encodes CDR1 MRHNA and CDR2 SNTAGT. In DNA form, the CDR3 reads TGTGCCAGCAGCGGCGGTAACACCGGGGAGCTGTTTTTT. Its translation is CASSGGNTGELFF.

The chain combines TRBV6-5 with TRBJ1-2; a weak D match, TRBD1 (6 bases). The germline V and J ends were trimmed by 0 bases and 4 bases, with 12 bases remaining between them. CDR1 is MNHEY, CDR2 SVGAGI, per germline. The CDR3 length is 15 residues. As DNA, the CDR3 is TGTGCCAGCAGTTACTCGAAAGTACAGGGCTATGGCTACACCTTC. Residues: CASSYSKVQGYGYTF.

The V and J genes are TRBV14 and TRBJ2-1; 9 bases fit TRBD2. Germline CDR1 SGHDN, CDR2 FVKESK. J was trimmed by 0 bases and V by 4 bases; bases with no gene match: 16. The CDR3 runs to 20 residues. CDR3 region: CASSRGRSGSSISSYNEQFF. CDR3 DNA sequence: TGTGCCAGCAGCCGGGGGCGTAGCGGGAGTTCTATAAGCTCCTACAATGAGCAGTTCTTC.

The genes are TRBV7-9 and TRBJ1-1; a possible D gene is TRBD1 (5 bases). Germline values: CDR1 SEHNR, CDR2 FQNEAQ (reference sequence). This CDR3 contains 13 residues. V was cut by 2 bases and J by 1 base, with 5 bases left in between. This CDR3 is CASSLTGNTEAFF. CDR3 DNA: TGTGCCAGCAGCTTAACAGGGAACACTGAAGCTTTCTTT.

The chain couples TRBV5-1 to TRBJ2-3; tentatively, D is TRBD2 (5 bases). CDR1 and CDR2 (germline): SGHRS, YFSETQ. The CDR3 spans 14 residues. The V end was cut by 0 bases, the J end by 2 bases, with 7 bases between. The chain's CDR3 is CASSLDGDTDTQYF. The CDR3 bases are TGCGCCAGCAGCTTGGACGGGGACACAGATACGCAGTATTTT.

V and J are TRBV5-1 and TRBJ1-4, with TRBD1 matching 7 bases. This CDR3 comprises 15 residues. The germline V gene has CDR1 SGHRS and CDR2 YFSETQ. The J segment lost 7 bases and the V segment lost 5 bases, leaving 11 bases of the junction unmatched. The CDR3 DNA sequence: TGCGCCAGCAGACCGGGACAGACGAGGGGTGAAAAACTGTTTTTT. Amino acids: CASRPGQTRGEKLFF.

CDR3 bases: TGTGCCACCAGCAGAGAGAGGGGAGTAGGGTCACCCCTCCACTTT. Its translation is CATSRERGVGSPLHF. The chain recombines TRBV15 with TRBJ1-6, with a tentative D call TRBD1 (5 bases). Between the trimmed V and J ends, which lost 0 bases and 10 bases, there was a span of 13 bases. The CDR3 loop spans 15 amino acids. The germline V gene has CDR1 LNHNV and CDR2 YYDKDF (reference sequence).

V gene TRBV6-5 combines with J gene TRBJ2-3; D remains ambiguous. Trimming took off 7 bases at V and 4 bases at J, with 15 bases between the two ends. The CDR3 spans 14 residues. Looked up from germline, CDR1 is MNHEY and CDR2 is SVGAGI. The CDR3 sequence: CASTPRRIADTQYF. The DNA for the CDR3 is TGTGCCAGCACTCCTAGGCGCATAGCAGATACGCAGTATTTT.

The rearrangement links TRBV10-3 to TRBJ1-1; 9 bases map to TRBD1. J was trimmed by 4 bases and V by 10 bases; bases with no gene match: 13. The CDR3 loop spans 15 amino acids. Germline V gives CDR1 ENHRY, CDR2 SYGVKD. The CDR3 bases are TGTGCCACCCACCGAACTTTGACAGGGGGCACTGAAGCTTTCTTT. Translated, it gives CATHRTLTGGTEAFF.

The V gene is TRBV7-9, the J gene TRBJ2-7; D is undetermined. The CDR3 spans 13 residues. CDR1 and CDR2 (germline): SEHNR, FQNEAQ (reference sequence). V was clipped by 3 bases and J by 3 bases, with 9 bases between them. CDR3 residues: CASSLRTDYEQYF. CDR3 DNA: TGTGCCAGCAGCTTGAGGACGGACTACGAGCAGTACTTC.

This sequence joins TRBV2 and TRBJ1-2; tentatively, D is TRBD1 (5 bases). Germline values: CDR1 SNHLY, CDR2 FYNNEI. The CDR3 runs 13 residues. V lost 4 bases, J lost 7 bases, and 13 bases lay in between. CDR3 region: CASSVLWGSGYTF. The CDR3 DNA reads TGTGCCAGCAGTGTGCTCTGGGGCAGTGGCTACACCTTC.

The rearrangement joins TRBV3-1 (or the pseudogene TRBV3-2) to TRBJ1-2, with D unresolved. CDR1 is LGHDT, CDR2 YNNKEL, per germline (reference sequence). The CDR3 is 14 amino acids. V dropped 6 bases and J dropped 3 bases, with 14 bases sitting between them. DNA of the CDR3: TGTGCCAGCAGTAGGTTGGGCAGCGACTATGGCTACACCTTC. It codes for CASSRLGSDYGYTF.

The chain recombines TRBV28 with TRBJ1-3; D is ambiguous. Between the trimmed V and J ends, which lost 6 bases and 0 bases, there was a span of 3 bases. The CDR3 length is 12 residues. In germline, CDR1 is MDHEN, CDR2 SYDVKM. CDR3 sequence reads: CASSNSGNTIYF. CDR3 DNA sequence: TGTGCCAGCAGCAACTCTGGAAACACCATATATTTT.

The chain uses TRBV4-3 and TRBJ2-1, with 8 positions matching TRBD2. With 4 bases clipped from V and 8 bases from J, the junction kept 10 bases outside the gene matches. Germline V gene data show CDR1 as LGHNA and CDR2 as YSLEER. The CDR3 sequence is 15 residues long. The chain's CDR3 is CASSLQRERTDEQFF. CDR3 DNA: TGCGCCAGCAGCCTCCAGCGGGAGAGGACCGATGAGCAGTTCTTC.

The chain links TRBV11-2 to TRBJ1-1; D remains unclear. The CDR3 spans 14 residues. Germline CDR1 is SGHAT and CDR2 is FQNNGV. With 6 bases removed from V and 0 bases from J, the gap between germline ends came to 11 bases. CDR3 sequence reads: CASRITLLNTEAFF. As DNA, the CDR3 is TGTGCCAGCAGAATTACACTACTGAACACTGAAGCTTTCTTT.